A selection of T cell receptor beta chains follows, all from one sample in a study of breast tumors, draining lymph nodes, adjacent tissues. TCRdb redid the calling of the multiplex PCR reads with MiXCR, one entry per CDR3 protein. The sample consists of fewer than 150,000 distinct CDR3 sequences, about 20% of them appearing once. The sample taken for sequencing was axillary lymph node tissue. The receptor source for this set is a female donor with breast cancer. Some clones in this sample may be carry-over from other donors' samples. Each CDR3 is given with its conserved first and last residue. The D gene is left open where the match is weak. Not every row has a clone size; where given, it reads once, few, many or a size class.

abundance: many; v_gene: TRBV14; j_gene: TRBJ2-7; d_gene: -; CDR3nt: TGTGCCAGCAGCCTCGGGGGGCCAGGCCCCTACGAGCAGTACTTC; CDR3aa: CASSLGGPGPYEQYF
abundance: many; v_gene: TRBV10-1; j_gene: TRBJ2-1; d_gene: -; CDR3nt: TGCGCCAGCAGTGATGGAGGGGACTACAATGAGCAGTTCTTC; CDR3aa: CASSDGGDYNEQFF
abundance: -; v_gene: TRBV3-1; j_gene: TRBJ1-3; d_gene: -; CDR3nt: TGTGCCAGCAGCCAACTCGGAGGCATTACTGGAAACACCATATATTTT; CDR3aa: CASSQLGGITGNTIYF
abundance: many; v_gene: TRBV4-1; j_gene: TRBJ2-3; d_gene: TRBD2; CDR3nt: TGCGCCAGCAGCCAAGAGGCTAGCGGGAATACAGATACGCAGTATTTT; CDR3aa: CASSQEASGNTDTQYF
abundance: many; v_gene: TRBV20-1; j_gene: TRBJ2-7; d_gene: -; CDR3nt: TGCAGTGCTCAAGAGCGGCTAAGCTCCTACGAGCAGTACTTC; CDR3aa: CSAQERLSSYEQYF
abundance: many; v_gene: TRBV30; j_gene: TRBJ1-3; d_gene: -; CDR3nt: TGTGCCTGGAGTTACCTATCAGGGACTGGAAACACCATATATTTT; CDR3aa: CAWSYLSGTGNTIYF
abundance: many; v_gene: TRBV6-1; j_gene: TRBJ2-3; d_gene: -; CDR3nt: TGTGCCAGCAGTTCGGACGTAAGCACAGATACGCAGTATTTT; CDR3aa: CASSSDVSTDTQYF
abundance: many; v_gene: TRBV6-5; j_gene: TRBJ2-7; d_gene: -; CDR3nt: TGTGCCAGCAGTTACGAGGCAACCTCCTACGAGCAGTACTTC; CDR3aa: CASSYEATSYEQYF
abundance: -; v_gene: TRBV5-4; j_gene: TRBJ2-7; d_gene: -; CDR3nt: TGTGCCAGCAGCTCAGGTCGGGACTCCGTCAAGCAGTACTTC; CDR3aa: CASSSGRDSVKQYF
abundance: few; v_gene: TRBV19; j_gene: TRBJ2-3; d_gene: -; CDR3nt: TGTGCCAGTAGCCCAAGATGGGGGCAGCAGGATACGCAGTATTTT; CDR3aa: CASSPRWGQQDTQYF
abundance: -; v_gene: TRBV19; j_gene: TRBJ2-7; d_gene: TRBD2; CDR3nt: TGTGCCAGTGCCGCTAGCGGCTCCTACGAGCAGTACTTC; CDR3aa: CASAASGSYEQYF
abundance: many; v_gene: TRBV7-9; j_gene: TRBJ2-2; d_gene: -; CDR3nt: TGTGCCAGCAGCTCCCTCGGGCCGACGAACACCGGGGAGCTGTTTTTT; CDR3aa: CASSSLGPTNTGELFF
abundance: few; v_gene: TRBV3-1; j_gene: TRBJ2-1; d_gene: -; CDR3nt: TGTGCCAGCAGCCCCATCCTCTCACGGGAGTACAATGAGCAGTTCTTC; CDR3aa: CASSPILSREYNEQFF
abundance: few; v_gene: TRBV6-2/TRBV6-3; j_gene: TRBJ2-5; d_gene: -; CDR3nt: TGTGCCAGCACGACCGCGGGGAAAGAGACCCAGTACTTC; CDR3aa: CASTTAGKETQYF
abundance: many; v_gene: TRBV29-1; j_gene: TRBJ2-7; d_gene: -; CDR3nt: TGCAGCGTTGAAATGGGGTCTTCCTACGAGCAGTACTTC; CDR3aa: CSVEMGSSYEQYF
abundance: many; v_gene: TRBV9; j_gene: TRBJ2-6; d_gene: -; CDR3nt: TGTGCCAGCAGCACACGTCAGAGGGCTGGGGCCAACGTCCTGACTTTC; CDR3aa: CASSTRQRAGANVLTF
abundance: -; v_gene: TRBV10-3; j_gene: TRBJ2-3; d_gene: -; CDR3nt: TGTGCCATCAGTGCATCAGGGGAGAGGACAGATACGCAGTATTTT; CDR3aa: CAISASGERTDTQYF
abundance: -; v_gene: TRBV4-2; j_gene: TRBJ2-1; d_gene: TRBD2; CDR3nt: TGTGCCAGCAGCCAAGAACTAGCGGGAGGTGGTGAGCAGTTCTTC; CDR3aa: CASSQELAGGGEQFF
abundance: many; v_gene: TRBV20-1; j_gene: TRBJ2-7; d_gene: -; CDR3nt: TGCAGTGCTAGACCCGTCACGACAGGTTCCTACGAGCAGTACTTC; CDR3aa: CSARPVTTGSYEQYF
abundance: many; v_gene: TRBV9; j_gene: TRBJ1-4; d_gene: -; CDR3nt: TGTGCCAGCAGCCCTTCGGGGGACTTAGCCCTTAATGAAAAACTGTTTTTT; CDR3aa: CASSPSGDLALNEKLFF
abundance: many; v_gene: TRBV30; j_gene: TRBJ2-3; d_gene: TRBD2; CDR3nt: TGTGCCTGGAGGTACCGACTAGCGGGGGTCGATACGCAGTATTTT; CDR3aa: CAWRYRLAGVDTQYF
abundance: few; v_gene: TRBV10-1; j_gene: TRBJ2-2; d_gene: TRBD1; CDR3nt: TGCGCCAGCAGCCACAGGGGGCCGGACACCGGGGAGCTGTTTTTT; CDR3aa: CASSHRGPDTGELFF
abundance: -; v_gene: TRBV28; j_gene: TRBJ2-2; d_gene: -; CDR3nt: TGTGCCAGCAGAAGGGGGGGCGGCACCGGGGAGCCGTTTTTT; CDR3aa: CASRRGGGTGEPFF
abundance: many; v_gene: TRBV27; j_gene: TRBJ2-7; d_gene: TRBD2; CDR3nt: TGTGCCAGCAGTTTTGGCGGGAGAGGCCCCTACGAGCAGTACTTC; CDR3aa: CASSFGGRGPYEQYF
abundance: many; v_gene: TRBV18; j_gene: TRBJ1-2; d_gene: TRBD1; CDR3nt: TGTGCCAGCTCACCACCGGGCGACAGGGTGGGCTACACCTTC; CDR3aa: CASSPPGDRVGYTF